Below are 19 T cell receptor beta chains sequenced from a single sample in a study of OX40 agonist ivuxolimab in advanced cancers. Data came from immunoSEQ multiplex PCR; TCRdb stores just in-frame clones and leaves some out. The sample includes tens of thousands of clones, roughly 90% of them seen just once. The specimen comprised CD4+ or CD8+ T cells sorted from blood, sampled in a trial of the OX40 agonist ivuxolimab. The source is an adult with an advanced solid tumor such as melanoma, head and neck, liver or kidney cancer.

This chain uses TRBV9 with TRBJ2-6, with a possible D match to TRBD1 (6 bases). Germline values: CDR1 SGDLS, CDR2 YYNGEE. The germline V and J ends were trimmed by 4 bases and 3 bases, with 8 bases remaining between them. CDR3 length equals 14 residues. The DNA of the CDR3 is TGTGCCAGCAGCCTGACAGGTGGGGCCAACGTCCTGACTTTC. The encoded protein is CASSLTGGANVLTF.

V usage is TRBV9 and J usage is TRBJ2-3; no clear D gene. The germline V gene has CDR1 SGDLS and CDR2 YYNGEE. Trimming took off 0 bases at V and 4 bases at J, with 12 bases between the two ends. CDR3 length: 15 residues. In DNA, the CDR3 is TGTGCCAGCAGCGTAGAAGTTGTTCGCCCAGATACGCAGTATTTT. Translation gives CASSVEVVRPDTQYF.

The chain is built from TRBV7-8 and TRBJ2-1; either TRBD1 or TRBD2 may supply D (7 bases each). CDR1 and CDR2 from the germline V gene are SGHVS and FQNEAQ. The V and J ends lost 4 bases and 6 bases respectively, with 13 bases between them. The CDR3 contains 14 residues. CDR3 DNA sequence: TGTGCCAGCAGCTCAGGGGGGGCCGGCAATGAGCAGTTCTTC. Translated: CASSSGGAGNEQFF.

This chain joins TRBV19 and TRBJ1-1; D not resolved. CDR3 length: 13 residues. The ends were cut back, 5 bases at V and 1 base at J, with 8 bases in the middle. Germline-derived CDR1 and CDR2 are LNHDA and SQIVND (reference sequence). The CDR3 bases are TGTGCCAGTAGTTTGGGCAGGAACACTGAAGCTTTCTTT. Its protein product is CASSLGRNTEAFF.

J is TRBJ2-1 and V is TRBV4-1; D is undetermined. The CDR3 is made up of 15 amino acids. V lost 1 base to trimming and J lost 4 bases, with 11 bases between them. CDR1 MGHRA and CDR2 YSYEKL come from the germline V gene. DNA for the CDR3: TGCGCCAGCAGCCAAGCGCAGGTTTTATACAATGAGCAGTTCTTC. It codes for CASSQAQVLYNEQFF.

The rearrangement links TRBV11-2 to TRBJ1-1; tentative D call: TRBD1 (5 bases). CDR3 length equals 13 residues. V was pared by 1 base and J by 5 bases, with 8 bases between. Germline V gene data show CDR1 as SGHAT and CDR2 as FQNNGV. This CDR3 is CASSLGTRTEAFF. CDR3 coding DNA: TGTGCCAGCAGCTTAGGGACAAGAACTGAAGCTTTCTTT.

The chain joins TRBV7-3 to TRBJ1-4; no clear D gene. This CDR3 region has 13 residues. Trimming stripped 0 bases from V and 7 bases from J, with 6 bases between. Germline V CDR1 and CDR2: SGHTA, FQGTGA. The CDR3 coding sequence is TGTGCCAGCAGCTTAACATTAGGTGAAAAACTGTTTTTT. Translation: CASSLTLGEKLFF.

V is TRBV19 and J is TRBJ2-7; maybe TRBD2 (5 bases). Germline CDR1 LNHDA, CDR2 SQIVND (reference sequence). Trimming pared 6 bases from V and 1 base from J, leaving 7 bases between. The CDR3 totals 12 residues. The CDR3 protein is CASRGSSYEQYF. The CDR3 nucleotides read TGTGCCAGTAGAGGGAGTTCCTACGAGCAGTACTTC.

V usage is TRBV5-1 and J usage is TRBJ2-1; D remains unclear. This CDR3 has 17 residues. Germline values: CDR1 SGHRS, CDR2 YFSETQ. The V end was cut by 1 base, the J end by 0 bases, with 14 bases between. The CDR3 DNA reads as TGCGCCAGCAGCTTGACGGCGGAGACACCCTCCTACAATGAGCAGTTCTTC. Its protein is CASSLTAETPSYNEQFF.

The chain couples TRBV6-1 to TRBJ2-5; TRBD1 aligns across 11 bases. Germline loops: CDR1 MNHNS, CDR2 SASEGT. V gave up 6 bases and J gave up 3 bases; unmatched junction bases: 0. This CDR3 comprises 13 residues. The CDR3 is CASRGQGEETQYF. The CDR3 DNA reads as TGTGCCAGCAGGGGACAGGGGGAAGAGACCCAGTACTTC.

This clone was found once. The J gene is TRBJ1-4, the V gene TRBV6-5, with TRBD1 matching over 10 bases. V dropped 10 bases and J dropped 0; count of bases not matched to a gene: 5. Looked up from germline, CDR1 is MNHEY and CDR2 is SVGAGI. CDR3 size: 15 residues. The CDR3 here is CATGGQGPTNEKLFF. CDR3 nucleotides: TGTGCCACCGGGGGACAGGGGCCAACTAATGAAAAACTGTTTTTT.

The genes are TRBV7-2 and TRBJ2-7; 8 bases are a match to TRBD1. CDR1 and CDR2 (germline): SGHTA, FQGNSA. The CDR3 has 14 amino acids. V lost 5 bases and J lost 2; bases outside the gene matches: 5. CDR3 region: CASSARDRPYEQYF. The CDR3 nucleotides are TGTGCCAGCAGCGCCCGGGACAGGCCCTACGAGCAGTACTTC.

CDR3 loop: CAGGQVPEAFF. The CDR3 bases are TGTGCCGGCGGACAGGTCCCTGAAGCTTTCTTT. The V and J genes are TRBV6-1 and TRBJ1-1; 7 bases match TRBD1. With V trimmed by 11 bases and J by 6 bases, 6 bases remained unmatched. Looked up from germline, CDR1 is MNHNS and CDR2 is SASEGT. The CDR3 contains 11 residues.

The sample holds a few counts of this clone. The chain recombines TRBV6-1 with TRBJ1-3; the D gene is possibly TRBD1 (6 bases). Trimming cost V 3 bases and J 2 bases, with 11 bases left between them. Germline assignment: CDR1 MNHNS and CDR2 SASEGT. This CDR3 spans 15 amino acids. The DNA for the CDR3 is TGTGCCAGCAGTGACCAACAGGGAGCTGGAAACACCATATATTTT. This encodes CASSDQQGAGNTIYF.

This clone was counted a single time. The gene calls are TRBV18 and TRBJ1-3, with TRBD1 as a possible D gene (5 bases). The V and J ends lost 2 bases and 2 bases respectively, with 13 bases between them. The CDR3 spans 16 residues. Germline CDR1 is KGHSH and CDR2 is LQKENI. The DNA of the CDR3 is TGTGCCAGCTCACCATCCAGGGTGGAACCTGGAAACACCATATATTTT. It translates to CASSPSRVEPGNTIYF. Looking up the rest from reference TRBV18 and TRBJ1-3 gives the full variable domain: NAGVMQNPRHLVRRRGQEARLRCSPMKGHSHVYWYRQLPEEGLKFMVYLQKENIIDESGMPKERFSAEFPKEGPSILRIQQVVRGDSAAYFCASSPSRVEPGNTIYFGEGSWLTVV.

The chain links TRBV10-3 to TRBJ1-1, with D perhaps TRBD1 (5 bases). Germline V lookup: CDR1 ENHRY, CDR2 SYGVKD. V lost 4 bases to trimming and J lost 5 bases, with 20 bases between them. This CDR3 has 16 amino acids. The CDR3 region is CAISGILGAMGTEAFF. The CDR3 DNA reads as TGTGCCATCAGTGGGATACTCGGGGCGATGGGGACTGAAGCTTTCTTT.

The chain has TRBV5-5 and TRBJ1-3; D is undetermined. CDR3 length: 16 residues. The V gene's germline CDR1 is SGHKS and CDR2 YYEKEE (reference sequence). V was pared by 1 base and J by 1 base, with 12 bases between. The CDR3 sequence: CASSLLVNWSGNTIYF. As DNA, the CDR3 is TGTGCCAGCAGCTTGTTAGTCAACTGGTCTGGAAACACCATATATTTT. Looking up the rest from reference TRBV5-5 and TRBJ1-3 gives the full variable domain: DAGVTQSPTHLIKTRGQQVTLRCSPISGHKSVSWYQQVLGQGPQFIFQYYEKEERGRGNFPDRFSARQFPNYSSELNVNALLLGDSALYLCASSLLVNWSGNTIYFGEGSWLTVV.

The V and J genes are TRBV4-1 and TRBJ2-7; D might be TRBD1 (6 bases). Germline V gene data show CDR1 as MGHRA and CDR2 as YSYEKL. V was pared by 0 bases and J by 5 bases, with 14 bases between. This CDR3 region has 15 residues. This CDR3 reads CASSQDRGTGHEQYF. Here the CDR3 DNA reads TGCGCCAGCAGCCAAGATCGGGGCACAGGGCACGAGCAGTACTTC.

This chain connects TRBV27 to TRBJ2-3, with D perhaps TRBD1 or TRBD2 (6 bases each). The CDR3 loop spans 14 amino acids. The germline CDR1 and CDR2 sequences are MNHEY and SMNVEV (reference sequence). The V and J ends lost 1 base and 4 bases respectively, with 9 bases between them. The CDR3 loop reads CASSLYRGPDTQYF. DNA of the CDR3: TGTGCCAGCAGTTTATATCGGGGGCCAGATACGCAGTATTTT.